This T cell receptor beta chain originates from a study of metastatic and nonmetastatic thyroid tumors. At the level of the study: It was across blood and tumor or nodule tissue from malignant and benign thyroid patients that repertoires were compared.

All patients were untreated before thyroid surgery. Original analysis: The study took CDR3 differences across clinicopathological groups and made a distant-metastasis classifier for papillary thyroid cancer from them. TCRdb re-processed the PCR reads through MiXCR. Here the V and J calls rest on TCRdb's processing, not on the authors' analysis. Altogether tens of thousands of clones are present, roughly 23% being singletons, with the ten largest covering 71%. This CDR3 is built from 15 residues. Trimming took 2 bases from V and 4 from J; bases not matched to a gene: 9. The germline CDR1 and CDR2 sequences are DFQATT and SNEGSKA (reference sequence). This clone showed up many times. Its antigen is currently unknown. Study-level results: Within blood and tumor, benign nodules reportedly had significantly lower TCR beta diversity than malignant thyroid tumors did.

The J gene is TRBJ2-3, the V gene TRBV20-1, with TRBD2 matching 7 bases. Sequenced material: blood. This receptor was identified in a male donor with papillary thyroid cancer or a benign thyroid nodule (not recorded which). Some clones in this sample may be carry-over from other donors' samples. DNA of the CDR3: TGCAGTGCTAGACAGGGAGGGGCGGGCGCAGATACGCAGTATTTT. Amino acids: CSARQGGAGADTQYF.